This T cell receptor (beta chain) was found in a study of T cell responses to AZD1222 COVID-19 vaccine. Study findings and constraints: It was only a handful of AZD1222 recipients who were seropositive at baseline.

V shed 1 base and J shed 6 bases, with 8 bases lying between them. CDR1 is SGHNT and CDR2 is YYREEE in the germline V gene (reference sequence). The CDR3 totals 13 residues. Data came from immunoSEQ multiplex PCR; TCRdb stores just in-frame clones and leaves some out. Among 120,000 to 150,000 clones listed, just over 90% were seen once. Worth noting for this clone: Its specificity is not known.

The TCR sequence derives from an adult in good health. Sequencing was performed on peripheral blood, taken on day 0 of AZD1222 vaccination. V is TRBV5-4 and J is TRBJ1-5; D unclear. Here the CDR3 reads CASSLWGGQPQHF. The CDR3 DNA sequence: TGTGCCAGCAGCTTGTGGGGTGGTCAGCCCCAGCATTTT.